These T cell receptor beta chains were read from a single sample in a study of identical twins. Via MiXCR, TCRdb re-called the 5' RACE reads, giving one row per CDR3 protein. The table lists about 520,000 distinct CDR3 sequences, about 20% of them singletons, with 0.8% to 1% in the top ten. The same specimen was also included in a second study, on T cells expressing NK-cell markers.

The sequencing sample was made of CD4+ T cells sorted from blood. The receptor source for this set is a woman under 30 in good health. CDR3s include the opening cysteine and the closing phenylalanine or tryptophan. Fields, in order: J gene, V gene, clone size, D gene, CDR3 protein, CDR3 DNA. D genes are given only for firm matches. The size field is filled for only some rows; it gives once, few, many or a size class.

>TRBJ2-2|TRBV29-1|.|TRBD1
CSGGQGGFAGELFF
TGCAGCGGCGGACAGGGGGGTTTTGCCGGGGAGCTGTTTTTT
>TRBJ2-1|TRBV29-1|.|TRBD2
CSVEGTSGGSSYNEQFF
TGCAGCGTTGAGGGGACTAGCGGGGGGAGCTCCTACAATGAGCAGTTCTTC
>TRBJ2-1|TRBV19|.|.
CASRRSGSYNEQFF
TGTGCCAGCCGAAGAAGCGGTAGCTACAATGAGCAGTTCTTC
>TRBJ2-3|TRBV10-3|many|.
CASAPGGDTQYF
TGTGCAAGTGCTCCGGGCGGAGATACGCAGTATTTT
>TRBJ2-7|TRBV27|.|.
CASSFRDSTYEQYF
TGTGCCAGCAGTTTTCGAGACAGTACCTACGAGCAGTACTTC
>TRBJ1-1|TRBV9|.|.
CASSVTQNTEAFF
TGTGCCAGCAGCGTAACCCAGAACACTGAAGCTTTCTTT
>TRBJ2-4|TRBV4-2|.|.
CASSQGGLGDWIQYF
TGTGCCAGCAGCCAAGGGGGTCTTGGAGATTGGATTCAGTACTTC
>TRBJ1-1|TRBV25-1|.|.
CASRMDYSEAFF
TGTGCCAGCCGAATGGACTATTCTGAAGCTTTCTTT
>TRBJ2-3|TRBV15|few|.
CATSRDSGDTQYF
TGTGCCACCAGCAGAGATTCAGGAGATACGCAGTATTTT
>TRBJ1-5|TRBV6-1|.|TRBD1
CASSDLPGQGSQPQHF
TGTGCCAGCAGTGATCTACCGGGACAGGGGTCCCAGCCCCAGCATTTT
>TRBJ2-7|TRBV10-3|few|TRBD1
CAISIGQGSYEQYF
TGTGCCATCAGCATAGGACAGGGCTCCTACGAGCAGTACTTC
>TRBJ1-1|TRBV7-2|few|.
CASSLEGTVNTEAFF
TGTGCCAGCAGCTTAGAGGGGACCGTGAACACTGAAGCTTTCTTT
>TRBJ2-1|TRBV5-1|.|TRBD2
CASSLVKSGRGINEQFF
TGCGCCAGCAGCCTGGTCAAAAGCGGGAGGGGCATCAATGAGCAGTTCTTC
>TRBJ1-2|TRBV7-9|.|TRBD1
CASSFAAYIGQGKGYTF
TGTGCCAGCAGCTTTGCGGCCTATATTGGACAGGGGAAGGGCTACACCTTC
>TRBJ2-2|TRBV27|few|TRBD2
CASSLGREFRELFF
TGTGCCAGCAGTTTAGGGCGGGAGTTCCGGGAGCTGTTTTTT
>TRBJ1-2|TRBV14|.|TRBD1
CASSQERGTGLSGYTF
TGTGCCAGCAGCCAAGAGCGCGGGACAGGGTTAAGTGGCTACACCTTC
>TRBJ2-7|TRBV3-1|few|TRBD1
CASSQITLDRLYEQYF
TGTGCCAGCAGCCAAATCACTTTGGACAGGCTCTACGAGCAGTACTTC
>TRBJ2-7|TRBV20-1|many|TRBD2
CSASESAGGPYEQYF
TGCAGTGCTAGCGAATCAGCGGGGGGGCCCTACGAGCAGTACTTC
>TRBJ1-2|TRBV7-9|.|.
CASSPRGLDGYTF
TGTGCCAGCAGCCCTAGAGGCTTGGATGGCTACACCTTC
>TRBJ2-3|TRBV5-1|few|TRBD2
CASSLRAGGADTQYF
TGCGCCAGCAGCTTGAGGGCGGGAGGAGCAGATACGCAGTATTTT
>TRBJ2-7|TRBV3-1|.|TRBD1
CASSLRDSPKEQYF
TGTGCCAGCAGCCTTAGGGACAGCCCTAAGGAGCAGTACTTC
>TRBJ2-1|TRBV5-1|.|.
CASSQRQVSYNEQFF
TGCGCCAGCAGCCAAAGACAGGTCTCCTACAATGAGCAGTTCTTC
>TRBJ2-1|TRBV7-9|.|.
CASQGHSSYNEQFF
TGTGCCAGCCAAGGACATAGCTCCTACAATGAGCAGTTCTTC
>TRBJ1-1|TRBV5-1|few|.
CASSHRGAEAFF
TGCGCCAGCAGCCACCGGGGCGCTGAAGCTTTCTTT
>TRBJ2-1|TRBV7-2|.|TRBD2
CASSIWTSGGVGEQFF
TGTGCCAGCAGTATATGGACTAGCGGGGGGGTGGGGGAGCAGTTCTTC
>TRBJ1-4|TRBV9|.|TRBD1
CASSMTGTANEKLFF
TGTGCCAGCAGCATGACCGGGACAGCAAATGAAAAACTGTTTTTT
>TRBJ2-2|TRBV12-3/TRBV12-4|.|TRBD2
CASDGLAGPGELFF
TGTGCCAGCGACGGACTAGCGGGACCCGGGGAGCTGTTTTTT